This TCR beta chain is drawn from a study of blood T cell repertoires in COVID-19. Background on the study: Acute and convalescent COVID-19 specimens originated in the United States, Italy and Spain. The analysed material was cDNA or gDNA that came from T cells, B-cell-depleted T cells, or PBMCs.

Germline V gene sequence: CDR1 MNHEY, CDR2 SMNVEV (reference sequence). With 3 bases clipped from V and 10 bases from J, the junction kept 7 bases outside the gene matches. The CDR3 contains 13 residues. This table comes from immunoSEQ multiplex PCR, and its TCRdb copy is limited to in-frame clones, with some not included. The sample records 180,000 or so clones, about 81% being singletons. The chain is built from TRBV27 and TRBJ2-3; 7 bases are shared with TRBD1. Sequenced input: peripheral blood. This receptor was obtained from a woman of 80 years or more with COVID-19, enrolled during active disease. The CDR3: CASSLSEGGPQYF. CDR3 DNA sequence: TGTGCCAGCAGTTTGTCCGAAGGGGGCCCGCAGTATTTT.